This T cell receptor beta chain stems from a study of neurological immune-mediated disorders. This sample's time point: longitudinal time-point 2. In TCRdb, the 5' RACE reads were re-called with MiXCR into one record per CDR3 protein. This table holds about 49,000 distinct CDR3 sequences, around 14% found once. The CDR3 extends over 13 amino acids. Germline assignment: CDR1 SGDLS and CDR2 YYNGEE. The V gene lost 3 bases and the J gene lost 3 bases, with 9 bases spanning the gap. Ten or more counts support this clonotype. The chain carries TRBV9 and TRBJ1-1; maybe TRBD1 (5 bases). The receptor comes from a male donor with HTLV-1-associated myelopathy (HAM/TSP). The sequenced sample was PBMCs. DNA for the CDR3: TGTGCCAGCAGCGCGGACATCCACACTGAAGCTTTCTTT. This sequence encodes CASSADIHTEAFF.